These 2 T cell receptor beta chains were all obtained from the same sample, sequenced in a study of blood T cell repertoires in COVID-19. Assay used: immunoSEQ multiplex PCR; TCRdb lists only in-frame clones, some missing. The sample holds tens of thousands of clones, around 84% seen once. Sample: peripheral blood. The source of these receptors is a woman of 80 years or more in a cohort sampled during active or convalescent COVID-19.

A note on this clone: Within the sample, other DNA sequences also encode this same CDR3. The chain couples TRBV9 to TRBJ2-1, with 7 nucleotides matching TRBD2. Germline V gene lookup returns CDR1 SGDLS and CDR2 YYNGEE. This CDR3 is built from 15 residues. Trimming removed 0 bases from V and 0 bases from J; junction bases left unmatched: 0. CDR3: CASSVAGGSYNEQFF. CDR3 nucleotide sequence: TGTGCCAGCAGCGTAGCGGGAGGCTCCTACAATGAGCAGTTCTTC.

The CDR3 loop is CASSSGGTEAFF. CDR3 sequence (DNA): TGTGCCAGCAGCTCCGGGGGGACTGAAGCTTTCTTT. V usage is TRBV13 and J usage is TRBJ1-1; D might be TRBD1 (5 bases). CDR3 size: 12 residues. Between the trimmed V and J ends, which lost 4 bases and 5 bases, there was a span of 8 bases. CDR1 is PRHDT, CDR2 FYEKMQ, per germline (reference sequence).